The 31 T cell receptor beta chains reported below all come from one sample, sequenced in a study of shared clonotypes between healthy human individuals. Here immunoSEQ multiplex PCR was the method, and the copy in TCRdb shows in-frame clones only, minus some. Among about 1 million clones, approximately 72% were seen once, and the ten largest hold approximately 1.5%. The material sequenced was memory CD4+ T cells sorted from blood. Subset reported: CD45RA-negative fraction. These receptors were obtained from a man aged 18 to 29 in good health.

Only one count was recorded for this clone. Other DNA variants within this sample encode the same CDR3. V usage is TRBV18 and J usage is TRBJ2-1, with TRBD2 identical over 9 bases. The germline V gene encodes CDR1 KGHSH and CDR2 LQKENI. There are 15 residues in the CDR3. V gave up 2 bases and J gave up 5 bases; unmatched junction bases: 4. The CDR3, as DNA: TGTGCCAGCTCACCAGGGCTAGCGGGGAACAATGAGCAGTTCTTC. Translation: CASSPGLAGNNEQFF.

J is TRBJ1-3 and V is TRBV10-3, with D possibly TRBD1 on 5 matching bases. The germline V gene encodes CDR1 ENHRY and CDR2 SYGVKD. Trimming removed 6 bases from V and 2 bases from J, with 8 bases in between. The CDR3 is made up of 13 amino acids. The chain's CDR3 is CAIREGPGNTIYF. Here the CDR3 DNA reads TGTGCCATCAGGGAGGGGCCTGGAAACACCATATATTTT.

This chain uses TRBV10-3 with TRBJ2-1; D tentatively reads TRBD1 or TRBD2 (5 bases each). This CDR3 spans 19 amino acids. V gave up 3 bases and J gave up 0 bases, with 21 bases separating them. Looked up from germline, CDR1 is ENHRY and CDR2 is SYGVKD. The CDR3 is CAISDGDAVTRSSYNEQFF. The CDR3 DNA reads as TGTGCCATCAGTGATGGGGACGCGGTTACCCGAAGCTCCTACAATGAGCAGTTCTTC.

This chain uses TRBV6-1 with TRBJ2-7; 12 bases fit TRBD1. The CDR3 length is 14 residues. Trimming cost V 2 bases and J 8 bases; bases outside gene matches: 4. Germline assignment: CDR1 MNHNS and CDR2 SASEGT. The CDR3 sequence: CASSERDRGPKQYF. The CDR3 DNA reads TGTGCCAGCAGTGAACGGGACAGGGGGCCGAAGCAGTACTTC.

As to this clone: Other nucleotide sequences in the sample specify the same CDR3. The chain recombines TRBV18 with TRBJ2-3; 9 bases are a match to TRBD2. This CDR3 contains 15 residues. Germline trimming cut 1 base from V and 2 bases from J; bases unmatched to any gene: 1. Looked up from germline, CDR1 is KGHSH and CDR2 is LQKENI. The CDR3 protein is CASSPLAGVTDTQYF. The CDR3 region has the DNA TGTGCCAGCTCACCACTAGCGGGAGTCACAGATACGCAGTATTTT.

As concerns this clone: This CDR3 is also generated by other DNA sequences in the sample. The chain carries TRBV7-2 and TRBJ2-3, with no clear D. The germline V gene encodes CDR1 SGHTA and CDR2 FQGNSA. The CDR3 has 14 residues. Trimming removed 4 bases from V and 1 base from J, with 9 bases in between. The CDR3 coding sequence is TGTGCCAGCAGCTCCTCGGCCCGCACAGATACGCAGTATTTT. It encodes CASSSSARTDTQYF.

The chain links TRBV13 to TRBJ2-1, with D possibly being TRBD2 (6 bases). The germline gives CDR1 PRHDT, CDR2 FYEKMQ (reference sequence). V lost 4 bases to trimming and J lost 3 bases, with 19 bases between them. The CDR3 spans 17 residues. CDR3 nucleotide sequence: TGTGCCAGCAGCTCCAGACTAGTTCCCCCTTACTACAATGAGCAGTTCTTC. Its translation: CASSSRLVPPYYNEQFF.

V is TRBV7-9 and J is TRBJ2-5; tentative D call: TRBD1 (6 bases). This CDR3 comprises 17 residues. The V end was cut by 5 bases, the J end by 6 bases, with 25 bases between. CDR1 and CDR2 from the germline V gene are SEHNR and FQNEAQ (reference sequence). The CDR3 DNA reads TGTGCCAGCAGCCGCCGTTACCGGGACAAAGGTCGGAAGACCCAGTACTTC. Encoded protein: CASSRRYRDKGRKTQYF.

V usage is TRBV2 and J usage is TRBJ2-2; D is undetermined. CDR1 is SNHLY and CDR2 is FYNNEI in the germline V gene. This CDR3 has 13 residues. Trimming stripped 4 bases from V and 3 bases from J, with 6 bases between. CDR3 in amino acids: CASSGWDTGELFF. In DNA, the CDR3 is TGTGCCAGCAGTGGGTGGGACACCGGGGAGCTGTTTTTT.

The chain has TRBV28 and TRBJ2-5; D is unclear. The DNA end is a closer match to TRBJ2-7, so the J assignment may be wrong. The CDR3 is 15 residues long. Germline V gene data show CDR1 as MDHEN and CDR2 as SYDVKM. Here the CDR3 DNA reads TGTGCCAGCAGTCCCACGAGGCAATATCGGCTCGAGCAGTACTTC. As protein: CASSPTRQYRLEQYF.

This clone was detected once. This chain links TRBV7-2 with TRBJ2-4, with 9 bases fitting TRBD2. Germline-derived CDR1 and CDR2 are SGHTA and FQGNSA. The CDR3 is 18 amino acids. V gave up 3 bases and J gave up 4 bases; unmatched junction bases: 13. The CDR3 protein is CASSFGRLADNSKNIQYF. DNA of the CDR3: TGTGCCAGCAGCTTCGGGCGACTAGCGGACAATAGTAAAAACATTCAGTACTTC.

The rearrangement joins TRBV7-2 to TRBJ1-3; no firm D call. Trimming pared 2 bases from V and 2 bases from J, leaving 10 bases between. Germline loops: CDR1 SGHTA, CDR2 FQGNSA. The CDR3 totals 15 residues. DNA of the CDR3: TGTGCCAGCAGCTTATTGGGCCGGACTGGAAACACCATATATTTT. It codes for CASSLLGRTGNTIYF.

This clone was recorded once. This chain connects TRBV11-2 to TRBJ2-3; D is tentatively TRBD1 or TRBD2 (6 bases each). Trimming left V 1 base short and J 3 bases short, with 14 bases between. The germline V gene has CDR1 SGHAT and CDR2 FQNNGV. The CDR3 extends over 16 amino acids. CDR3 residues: CASSLGLAQGTDTQYF. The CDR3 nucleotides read TGTGCCAGCAGCTTAGGCCTAGCGCAGGGGACAGATACGCAGTATTTT. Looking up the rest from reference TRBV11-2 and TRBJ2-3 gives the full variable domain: EAGVAQSPRYKIIEKRQSVAFWCNPISGHATLYWYQQILGQGPKLLIQFQNNGVVDDSQLPKDRFSAERLKGVDSTLKIQPAKLEDSAVYLCASSLGLAQGTDTQYFGPGTRLTVL.

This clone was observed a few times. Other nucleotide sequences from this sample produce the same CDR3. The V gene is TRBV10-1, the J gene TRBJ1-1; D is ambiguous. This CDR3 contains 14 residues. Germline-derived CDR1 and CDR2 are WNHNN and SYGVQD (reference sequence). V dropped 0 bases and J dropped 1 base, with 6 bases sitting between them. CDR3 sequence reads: CASSESSGNTEAFF. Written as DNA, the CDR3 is TGCGCCAGCAGTGAGTCGTCCGGGAACACTGAAGCTTTCTTT.

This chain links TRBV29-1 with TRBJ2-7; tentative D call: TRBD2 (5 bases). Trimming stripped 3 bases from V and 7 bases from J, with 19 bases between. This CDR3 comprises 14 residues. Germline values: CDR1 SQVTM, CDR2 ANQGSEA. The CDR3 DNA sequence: TGCAGCGTTGACGTCCGGGATACGTTTATGGAGCAGTACTTC. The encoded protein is CSVDVRDTFMEQYF.

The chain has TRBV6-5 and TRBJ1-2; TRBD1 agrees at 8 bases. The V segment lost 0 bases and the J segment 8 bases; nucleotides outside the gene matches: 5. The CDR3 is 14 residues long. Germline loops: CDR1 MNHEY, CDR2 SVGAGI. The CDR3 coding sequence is TGTGCCAGCAGTTACTCCGGACAGGGCGAAGGCTACACCTTC. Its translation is CASSYSGQGEGYTF.

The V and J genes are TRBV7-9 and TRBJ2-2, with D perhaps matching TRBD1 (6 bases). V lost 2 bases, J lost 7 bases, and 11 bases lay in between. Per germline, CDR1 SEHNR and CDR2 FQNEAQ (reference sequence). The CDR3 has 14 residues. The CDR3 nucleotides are TGTGCCAGCAGCTTAAGGGCAGGGGACGGGGAGCTGTTTTTT. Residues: CASSLRAGDGELFF. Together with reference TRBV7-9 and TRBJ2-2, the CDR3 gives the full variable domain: DTGVSQNPRHKITKRGQNVTFRCDPISEHNRLYWYRQTLGQGPEFLTYFQNEAQLEKSRLLSDRFSAERPKGSFSTLEIQRTEQGDSAMYLCASSLRAGDGELFFGEGSRLTVL.

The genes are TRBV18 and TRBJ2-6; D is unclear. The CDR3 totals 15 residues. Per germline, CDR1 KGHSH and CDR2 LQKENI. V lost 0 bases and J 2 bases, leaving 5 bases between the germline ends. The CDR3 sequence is CASSPPAAGANVLTF. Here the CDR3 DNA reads TGTGCCAGCTCACCACCGGCAGCTGGGGCCAACGTCCTGACTTTC. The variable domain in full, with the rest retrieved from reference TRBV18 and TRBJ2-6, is NAGVMQNPRHLVRRRGQEARLRCSPMKGHSHVYWYRQLPEEGLKFMVYLQKENIIDESGMPKERFSAEFPKEGPSILRIQQVVRGDSAAYFCASSPPAAGANVLTFGAGSRLTVL.

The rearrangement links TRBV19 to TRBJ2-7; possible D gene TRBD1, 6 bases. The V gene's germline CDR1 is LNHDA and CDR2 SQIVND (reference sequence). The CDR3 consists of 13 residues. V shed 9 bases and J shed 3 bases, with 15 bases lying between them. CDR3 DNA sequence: TGTGCCAGCCAAAACCCGGGACACTACGAGCAGTACTTC. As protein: CASQNPGHYEQYF.

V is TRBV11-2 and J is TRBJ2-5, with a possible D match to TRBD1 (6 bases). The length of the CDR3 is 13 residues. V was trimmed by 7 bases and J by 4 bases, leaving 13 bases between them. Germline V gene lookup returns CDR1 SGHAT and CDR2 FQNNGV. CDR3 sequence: CASTTQGRETQYF. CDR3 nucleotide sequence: TGTGCCAGCACCACTCAGGGGAGAGAGACCCAGTACTTC.

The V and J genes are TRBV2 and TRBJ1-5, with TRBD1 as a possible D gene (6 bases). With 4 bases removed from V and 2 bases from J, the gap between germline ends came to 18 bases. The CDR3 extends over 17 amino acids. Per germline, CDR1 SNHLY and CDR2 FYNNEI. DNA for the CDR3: TGTGCCAGCAGTGTTCGGGCAGGGGAGGTTGGCAATCAGCCCCAGCATTTT. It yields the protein CASSVRAGEVGNQPQHF.

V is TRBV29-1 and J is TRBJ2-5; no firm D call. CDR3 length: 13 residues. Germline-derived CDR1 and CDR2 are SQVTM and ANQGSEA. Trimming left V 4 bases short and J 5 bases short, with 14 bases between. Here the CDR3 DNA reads TGCAGCGTTGGCCCTAGGCTCCAGGAGACCCAGTACTTC. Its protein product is CSVGPRLQETQYF.

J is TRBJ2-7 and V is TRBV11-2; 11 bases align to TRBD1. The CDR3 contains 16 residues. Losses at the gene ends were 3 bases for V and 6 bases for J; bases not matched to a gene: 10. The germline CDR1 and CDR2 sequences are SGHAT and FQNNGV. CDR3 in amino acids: CASSLGSGQGASEQYF. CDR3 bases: TGTGCCAGCAGCTTGGGCTCCGGACAGGGGGCGAGCGAGCAGTACTTC.

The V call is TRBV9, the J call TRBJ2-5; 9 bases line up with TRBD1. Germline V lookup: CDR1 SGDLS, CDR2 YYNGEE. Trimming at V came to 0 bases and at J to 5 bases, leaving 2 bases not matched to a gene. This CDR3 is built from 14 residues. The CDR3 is CASSVGDRVETQYF. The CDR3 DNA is TGTGCCAGCAGCGTAGGGGACAGGGTGGAGACCCAGTACTTC.

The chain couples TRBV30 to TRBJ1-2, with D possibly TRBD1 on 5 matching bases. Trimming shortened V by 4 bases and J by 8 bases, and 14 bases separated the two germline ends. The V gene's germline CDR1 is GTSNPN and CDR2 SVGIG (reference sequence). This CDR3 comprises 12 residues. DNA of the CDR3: TGTGCCTGGAACGAGGGACTATTGGGCTACACCTTC. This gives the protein CAWNEGLLGYTF.

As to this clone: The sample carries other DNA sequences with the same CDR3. The CDR3: CASSYSGGSTEAFF. The CDR3, as DNA: TGTGCCAGCAGTTACTCAGGGGGAAGCACTGAAGCTTTCTTT. The rearrangement links TRBV6-6 to TRBJ1-1; weak D call: TRBD1 (6 bases). The CDR3 totals 14 residues. V lost 0 bases and J lost 4, with 9 bases in between. Germline assignment: CDR1 MNHNY and CDR2 SVGAGI (reference sequence).

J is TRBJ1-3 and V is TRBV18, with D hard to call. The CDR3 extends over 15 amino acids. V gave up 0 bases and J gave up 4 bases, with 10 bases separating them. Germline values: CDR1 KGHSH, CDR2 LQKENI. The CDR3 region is CASSPPIRGGNTIYF. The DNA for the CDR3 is TGTGCCAGCTCACCACCGATCAGAGGGGGAAACACCATATATTTT.

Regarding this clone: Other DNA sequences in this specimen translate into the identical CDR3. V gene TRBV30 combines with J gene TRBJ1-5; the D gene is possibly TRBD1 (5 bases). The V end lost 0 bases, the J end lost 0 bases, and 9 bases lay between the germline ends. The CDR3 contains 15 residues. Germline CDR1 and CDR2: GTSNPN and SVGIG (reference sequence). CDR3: CAWSVRGNSNQPQHF. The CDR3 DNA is TGTGCCTGGAGTGTACGGGGGAATAGCAATCAGCCCCAGCATTTT. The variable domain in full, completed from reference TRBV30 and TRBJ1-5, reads SQTIHQWPATLVQPVGSPLSLECTVEGTSNPNLYWYRQAAGRGLQLLFYSVGIGQISSEVPQNLSASRPQDRQFILSSKKLLLSDSGFYLCAWSVRGNSNQPQHFGDGTRLSIL.

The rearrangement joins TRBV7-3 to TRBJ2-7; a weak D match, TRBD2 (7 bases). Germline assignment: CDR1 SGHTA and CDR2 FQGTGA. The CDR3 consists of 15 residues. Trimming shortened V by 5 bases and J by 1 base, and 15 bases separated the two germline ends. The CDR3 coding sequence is TGTGCCAGCAGCAAACAGGGAGGGGAGTCCTACGAGCAGTACTTC. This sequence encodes CASSKQGGESYEQYF.

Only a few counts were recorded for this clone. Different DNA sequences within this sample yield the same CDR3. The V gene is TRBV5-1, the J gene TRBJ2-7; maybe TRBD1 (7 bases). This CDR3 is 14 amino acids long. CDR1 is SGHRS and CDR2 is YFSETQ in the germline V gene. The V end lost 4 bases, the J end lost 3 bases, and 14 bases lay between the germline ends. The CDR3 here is CASSPAQGGYEQYF. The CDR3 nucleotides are TGCGCCAGCAGCCCGGCTCAGGGGGGCTACGAGCAGTACTTC. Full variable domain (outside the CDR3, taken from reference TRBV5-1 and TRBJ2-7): KAGVTQTPRYLIKTRGQQVTLSCSPISGHRSVSWYQQTPGQGLQFLFEYFSETQRNKGNFPGRFSGRQFSNSRSEMNVSTLELGDSALYLCASSPAQGGYEQYFGPGTRLTVT.

DNA of the CDR3: TGTGCCAGTAGTATAGATGCGGCACCACTAGCGGGGGTAAACACAGATACGCAGTATTTT. Its protein is CASSIDAAPLAGVNTDTQYF. The chain joins TRBV19 to TRBJ2-3; the match to TRBD2 covers 11 bases. Germline loops: CDR1 LNHDA, CDR2 SQIVND (reference sequence). The CDR3 totals 20 residues. Unmatched junction bases numbered 13, after V lost 0 bases and J lost 2 bases.